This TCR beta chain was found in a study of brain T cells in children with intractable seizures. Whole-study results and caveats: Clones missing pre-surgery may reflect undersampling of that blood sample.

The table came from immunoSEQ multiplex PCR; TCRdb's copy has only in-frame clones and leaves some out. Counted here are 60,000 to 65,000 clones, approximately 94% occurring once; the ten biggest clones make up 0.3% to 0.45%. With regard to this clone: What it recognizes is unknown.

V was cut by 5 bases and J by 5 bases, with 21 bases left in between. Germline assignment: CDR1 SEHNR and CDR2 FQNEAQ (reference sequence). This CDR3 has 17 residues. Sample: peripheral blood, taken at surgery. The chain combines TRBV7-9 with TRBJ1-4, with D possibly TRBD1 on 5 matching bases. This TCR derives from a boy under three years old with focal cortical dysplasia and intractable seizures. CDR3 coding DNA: TGTGCCAGCAGCCCGGGGGTTTGGTCAGTTGAGAATGAAAAACTGTTTTTT. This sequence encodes CASSPGVWSVENEKLFF. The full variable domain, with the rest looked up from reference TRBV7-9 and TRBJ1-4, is DTGVSQNPRHKITKRGQNVTFRCDPISEHNRLYWYRQTLGQGPEFLTYFQNEAQLEKSRLLSDRFSAERPKGSFSTLEIQRTEQGDSAMYLCASSPGVWSVENEKLFFGSGTQLSVL.